This T cell receptor beta chain was captured by sequencing in a study of blood T cell repertoires in COVID-19 (dated by TCRdb to between 2020 and 2021). Turning to the overall study: Samples from collaborators originated in the United States, Italy and Spain and spanned both the acute and convalescent phases of COVID-19. The prospective study material was composed of cDNA or gDNA derived from T cells, B-cell-depleted T cells, or PBMCs. Subjects who had been exposed to COVID-19, were actively infected with it, or had recovered from it provided the deeply sampled blood TCRbeta repertoires that made up the dataset. The repertoires were made available in a free public database intended to serve as a resource for research on the immune response to SARS-CoV-2. The samples were drawn from the first 160 participants of the ongoing ImmuneRACE study and from 1,254 subjects provided by 6 global collaborators. A de-identified subject ID, COVID-19 status, age in years and sex were almost always included in the sample metadata. HLA class I and class II types, where available, came from metadata supplied by the sample provider rather than from assay-based typing.

Broad study findings and their caveats: How much clinical and demographic metadata was included differed by source and by participant, and the metadata was provided uncurated.

Samples from volunteer blood donors who had recovered from COVID-19 were contributed by a second Seattle source. Each collaborating institution followed its own protocols to collect whole blood in K2EDTA tubes. For TCRbeta analysis, collaborator samples were shipped as frozen whole blood, as isolated PBMCs, or as DNA extracted from either sample type. The CDR3 measures 17 amino acids from cysteine to phenylalanine. Only the CDR3 portion is preserved as DNA: 51 bases, with reading frame beginning at the first base. The immunoSEQ Assay, a bias-controlled multiplex PCR, was used to amplify TCRbeta CDR3 regions from genomic DNA. In the source study's methods: The number of nucleated cells in each sample was estimated from the amplification of reference gene primers within the assay. Sequence reads were collapsed and filtered to measure the absolute abundance of every unique TCRbeta CDR3 rearrangement. For each sample, productive Simpson clonality was calculated by taking the square root of Simpson's diversity index across productive rearrangements. TCRdb took over this immuneACCESS table, retaining in-frame rearrangements with V and J assigned. Such tables are incomplete; in checked studies, under half of the missing clones stem from an unresolved V gene, and the remainder is unexplained. V and J calls and clone size follow that table, whereas D and trimming were derived from the DNA. For this sample the table gives 250,000 or so clones, of which around 90% were detected only once. Approximately 0.85% of the sample goes to the ten largest clones.

As to this clone: Its antigen remains unidentified. Qualities for individual bases were not recorded, and no much larger clone is one base off.

Sequencing input: peripheral blood. The rearranged segments are TRBV12-2 and TRBJ2-1; the D call in the table, TRBD2, was not verified against the DNA. TRBV12-2 is a known pseudogene. This clonotype was obtained from a woman aged 40 to 50 who had recovered from COVID-19. The CDR3 region reads CASRLPPPVSGANEQFF. The nucleotide sequence reads as follows: TGTGCAAGTCGCCTACCTCCGCCGGTCAGCGGAGCTAATGAGCAGTTCTTC.